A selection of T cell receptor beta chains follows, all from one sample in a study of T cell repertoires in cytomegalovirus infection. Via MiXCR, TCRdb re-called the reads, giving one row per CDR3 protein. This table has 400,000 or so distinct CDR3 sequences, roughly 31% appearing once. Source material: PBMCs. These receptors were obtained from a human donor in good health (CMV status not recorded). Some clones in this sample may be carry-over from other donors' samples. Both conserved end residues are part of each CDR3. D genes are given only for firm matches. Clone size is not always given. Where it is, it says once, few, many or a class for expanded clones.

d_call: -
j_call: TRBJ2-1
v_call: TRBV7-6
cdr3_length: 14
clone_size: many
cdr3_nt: TGTGCCAGCAGCTTATACGGGGGCAGGGATGAGCAGTTCTTC
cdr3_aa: CASSLYGGRDEQFF

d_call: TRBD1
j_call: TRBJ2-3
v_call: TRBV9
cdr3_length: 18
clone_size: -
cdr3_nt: TGTGCCAGCAGCGGTACCCTGACAGGGGGCGCCCCCACAGATACGCAGTATTTT
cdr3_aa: CASSGTLTGGAPTDTQYF

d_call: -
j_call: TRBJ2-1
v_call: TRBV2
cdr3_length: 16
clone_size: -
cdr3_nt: TGTGCCAGCAGTGAAAGGACTTTAGGCCCCTTGGGTGAGCAGTTCTTC
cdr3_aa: CASSERTLGPLGEQFF

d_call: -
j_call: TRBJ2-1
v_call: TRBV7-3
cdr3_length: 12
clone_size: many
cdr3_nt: TGTGCCAGCAGCTCCCCGGGACTGGGGCTGTTCTTC
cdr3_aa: CASSSPGLGLFF

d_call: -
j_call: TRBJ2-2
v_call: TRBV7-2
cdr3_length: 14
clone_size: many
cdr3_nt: TGTGCCAGCAGCCCAAGGGGCACCACCGGGGAGCTGTTTTTT
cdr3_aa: CASSPRGTTGELFF

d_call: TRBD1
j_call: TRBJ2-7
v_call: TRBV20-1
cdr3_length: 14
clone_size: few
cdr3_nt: TGCAGTGCTGTCGGGACAGAGCGTTCCTACGAGCAGTACTTC
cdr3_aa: CSAVGTERSYEQYF

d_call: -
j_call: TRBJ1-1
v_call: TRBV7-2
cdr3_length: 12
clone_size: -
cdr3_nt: TGTGCCAGCAGCTTGCATACCGCCGAAGCTTTCTTT
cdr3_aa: CASSLHTAEAFF

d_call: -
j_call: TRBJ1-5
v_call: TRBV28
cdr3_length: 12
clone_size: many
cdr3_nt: TGTGCCAGCAGCTTAGGGGTTCAGCCCCAGCATTTT
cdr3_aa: CASSLGVQPQHF

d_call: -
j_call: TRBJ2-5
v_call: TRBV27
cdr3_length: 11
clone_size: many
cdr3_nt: TGTGCCAGCAGACAGCAAGAGACCCAGTACTTC
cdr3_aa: CASRQQETQYF

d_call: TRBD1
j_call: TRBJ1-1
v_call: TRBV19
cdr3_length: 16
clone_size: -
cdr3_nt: TGTGCCAGTAGTAAGATCGGACAGGGAACAAACACTGAAGCTTTCTTT
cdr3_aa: CASSKIGQGTNTEAFF

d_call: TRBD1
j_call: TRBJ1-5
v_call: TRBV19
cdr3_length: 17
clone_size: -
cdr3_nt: TGTGCCAGTAGTCGGACAGGGGGCGGACATAGCAATCAGCCCCAGCATTTT
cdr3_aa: CASSRTGGGHSNQPQHF

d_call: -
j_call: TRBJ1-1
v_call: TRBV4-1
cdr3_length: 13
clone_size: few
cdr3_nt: TGCGCCAGCAGCCCGGGACAAGACACTGAAGCTTTCTTT
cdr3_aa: CASSPGQDTEAFF

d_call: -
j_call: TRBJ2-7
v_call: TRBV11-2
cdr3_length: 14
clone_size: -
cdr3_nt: TGTGCCAGCAGCACCGGGGTGGGGCCCCTCTTGAAGTACTTC
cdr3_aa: CASSTGVGPLLKYF

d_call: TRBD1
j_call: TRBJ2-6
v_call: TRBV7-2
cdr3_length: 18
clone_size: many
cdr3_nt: TGTGCCAGCAGCCTTCGGACAGGGGGAAACTCTGGGGCCAACGTCCTGACTTTC
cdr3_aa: CASSLRTGGNSGANVLTF

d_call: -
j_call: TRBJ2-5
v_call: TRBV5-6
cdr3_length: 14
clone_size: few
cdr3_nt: TGTGCCAGCAGCTTTTGGGGTATTGGAGAGACCCAGTACTTC
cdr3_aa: CASSFWGIGETQYF

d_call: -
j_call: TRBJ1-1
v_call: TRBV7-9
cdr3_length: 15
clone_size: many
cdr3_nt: TGTGCCAGCAGCGCCCACTGGCAGGGAATCACTGAAGCTTTCTTT
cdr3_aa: CASSAHWQGITEAFF

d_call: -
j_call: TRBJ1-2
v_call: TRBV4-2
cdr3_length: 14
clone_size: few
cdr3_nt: TGTGCCAGCAGCCAAGATCCACAGAACTATGGCTACACCTTC
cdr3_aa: CASSQDPQNYGYTF

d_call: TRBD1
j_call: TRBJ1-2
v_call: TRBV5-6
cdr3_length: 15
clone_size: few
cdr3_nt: TGTGCCAGCAGCCTCTGGGGACAGGGAGTCTATGGCTACACCTTC
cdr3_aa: CASSLWGQGVYGYTF

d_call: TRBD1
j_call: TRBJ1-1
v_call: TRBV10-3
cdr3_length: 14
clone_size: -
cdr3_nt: TGTGCCATCAGGTCCGGGACAGGGGATGCTGAAGCTTTCTTT
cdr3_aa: CAIRSGTGDAEAFF

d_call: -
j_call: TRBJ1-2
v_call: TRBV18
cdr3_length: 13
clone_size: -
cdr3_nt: TGTGCCAGCTCACCATTGGATAACTATGGCTACACCTTC
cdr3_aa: CASSPLDNYGYTF

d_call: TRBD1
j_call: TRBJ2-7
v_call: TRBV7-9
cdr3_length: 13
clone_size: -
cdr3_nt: TGTGCCAGCAGCCCCCGGGACAGAGGCGCTACGTACTTC
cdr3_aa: CASSPRDRGATYF

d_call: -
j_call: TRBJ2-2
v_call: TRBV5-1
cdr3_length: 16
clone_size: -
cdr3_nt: TGCGCCAGCAGCTTGTCCAGGACGTCGAACACCGGGGAGCTGTTTTTT
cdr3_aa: CASSLSRTSNTGELFF

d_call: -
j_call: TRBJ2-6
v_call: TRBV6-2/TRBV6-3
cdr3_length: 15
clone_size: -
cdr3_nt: TGTGCCAGCAGTCCCAGGGGCTCTGGGGCCAACGTCCTGACTTTC
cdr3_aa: CASSPRGSGANVLTF

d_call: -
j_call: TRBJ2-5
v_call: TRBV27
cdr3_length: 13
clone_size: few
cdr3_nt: TGTGCCAGCAGTTCAGGTATTTGGGAGACCCAGTACTTC
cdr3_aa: CASSSGIWETQYF

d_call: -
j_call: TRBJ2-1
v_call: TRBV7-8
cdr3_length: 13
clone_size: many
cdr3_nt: TGTGCCAGCAGGAGGACAGCGGGGTATGAGCAGTTCTTC
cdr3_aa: CASRRTAGYEQFF

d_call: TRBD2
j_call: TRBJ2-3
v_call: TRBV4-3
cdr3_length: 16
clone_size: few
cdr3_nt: TGCGCCAGCAGCCAAGAAGCGGGGAGAATCACAGATACGCAGTATTTT
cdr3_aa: CASSQEAGRITDTQYF

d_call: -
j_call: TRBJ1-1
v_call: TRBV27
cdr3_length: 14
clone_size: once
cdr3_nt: TGTGCCAGCAGTTCCCTACAGTGGAACACTGAAGCTTTCTTT
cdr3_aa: CASSSLQWNTEAFF

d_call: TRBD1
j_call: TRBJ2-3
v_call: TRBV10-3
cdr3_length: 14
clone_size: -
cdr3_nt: TGTGCCACCAGACAGGGTAACCTGGGGGATACGCAGTATTTT
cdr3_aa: CATRQGNLGDTQYF

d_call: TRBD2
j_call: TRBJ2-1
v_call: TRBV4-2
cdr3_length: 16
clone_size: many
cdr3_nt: TGTGCCAGCAGCCAAGTGGGCGGGGGGCCATACAATGAGCAGTTCTTC
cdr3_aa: CASSQVGGGPYNEQFF

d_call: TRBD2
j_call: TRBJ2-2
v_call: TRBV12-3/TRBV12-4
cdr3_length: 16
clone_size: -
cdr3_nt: TGTGCCAGCAGTTTATTCCCGGGGGGGAGGACCGGGGAGCTGTTTTTT
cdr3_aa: CASSLFPGGRTGELFF

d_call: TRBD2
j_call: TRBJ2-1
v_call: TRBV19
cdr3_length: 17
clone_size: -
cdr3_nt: TGTGCCACCAATACCTACTTGACTAGCGGCGGGGGGAATGAGCAGTTCTTC
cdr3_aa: CATNTYLTSGGGNEQFF

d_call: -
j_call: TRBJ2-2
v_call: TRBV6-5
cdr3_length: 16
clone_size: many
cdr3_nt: TGTGCCAGCAGTTACAGTCGATGGGGGAACACCGGGGAGCTGTTTTTT
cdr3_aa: CASSYSRWGNTGELFF

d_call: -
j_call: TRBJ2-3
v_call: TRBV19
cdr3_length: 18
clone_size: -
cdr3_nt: TGTGCCAGTAGTAGGCCCAAGACGGCCGCATTGTTCACAGATACGCAGTATTTT
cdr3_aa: CASSRPKTAALFTDTQYF

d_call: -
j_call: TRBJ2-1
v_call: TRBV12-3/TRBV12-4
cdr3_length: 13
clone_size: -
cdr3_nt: TGTGCCAGCAGTCCGAGCGGAGCTAATGAGCAGTTCTTC
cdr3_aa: CASSPSGANEQFF

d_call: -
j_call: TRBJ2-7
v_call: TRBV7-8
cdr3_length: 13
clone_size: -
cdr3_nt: TGTGCCAGCAGCTTAGAGGCTGGTGTCGAGCAGTACTTC
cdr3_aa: CASSLEAGVEQYF

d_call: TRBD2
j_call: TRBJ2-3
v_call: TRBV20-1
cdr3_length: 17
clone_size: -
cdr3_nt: TGCAGTGCTCCCTGGGGACTAGCGGGGGGAGGCACAGATACGCAGTATTTT
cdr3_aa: CSAPWGLAGGGTDTQYF

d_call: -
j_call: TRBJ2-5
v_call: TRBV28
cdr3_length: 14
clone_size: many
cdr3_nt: TGTGCCAGCACCGTGGGCCCCCCGATGGAGACCCAGTACTTC
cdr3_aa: CASTVGPPMETQYF

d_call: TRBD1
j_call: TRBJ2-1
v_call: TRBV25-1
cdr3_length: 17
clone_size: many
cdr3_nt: TGTGCCAGCAGTGACCCAAAAAGGGGACAGGGGGGAAATGAGCAGTTCTTC
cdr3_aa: CASSDPKRGQGGNEQFF

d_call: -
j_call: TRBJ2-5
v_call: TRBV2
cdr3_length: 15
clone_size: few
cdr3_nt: TGTGCCAGCAATGGGGGTTCCAAGTACCAAGAGACCCAGTACTTC
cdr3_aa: CASNGGSKYQETQYF

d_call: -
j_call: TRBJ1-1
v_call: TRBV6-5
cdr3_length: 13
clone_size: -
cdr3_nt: TGTGCCAGCAGTTACACTATGAACACTGAAGCTTTCTTT
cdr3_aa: CASSYTMNTEAFF

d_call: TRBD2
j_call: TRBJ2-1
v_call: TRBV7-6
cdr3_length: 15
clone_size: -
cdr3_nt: TGTGCCAGCAGGCGACTAGCGGGGGGGCCGAATGAGCAGTTATTC
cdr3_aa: CASRRLAGGPNEQLF

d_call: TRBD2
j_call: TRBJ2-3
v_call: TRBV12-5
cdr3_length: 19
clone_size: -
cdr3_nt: TGTGCTAGTGGTTTGACACCTAGCGGGCCAAACCCCGGCACAGATACGCAGTATTTT
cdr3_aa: CASGLTPSGPNPGTDTQYF

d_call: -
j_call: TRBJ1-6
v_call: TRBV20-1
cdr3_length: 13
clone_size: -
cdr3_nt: TGCAGTGCTAGTAGGGATTGGAATTCACCCCTCCACTTT
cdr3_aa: CSASRDWNSPLHF

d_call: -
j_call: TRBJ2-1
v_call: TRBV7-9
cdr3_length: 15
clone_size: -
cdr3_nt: TGTGCCAGCAGGTTCGCGGGACAGCTAAACAATGAGCAGTTCTTC
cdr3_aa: CASRFAGQLNNEQFF

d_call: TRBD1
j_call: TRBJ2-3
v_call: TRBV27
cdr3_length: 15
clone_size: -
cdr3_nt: TGTGCCAGCAGTTTGGCTACGGACAGGAGGGATACGCAGTATTTT
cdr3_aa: CASSLATDRRDTQYF

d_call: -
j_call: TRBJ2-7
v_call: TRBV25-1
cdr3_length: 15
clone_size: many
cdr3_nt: TGTGCCAGCAGTGAAATCAGAGCGGCCTCCTACGAGCAGTACTTC
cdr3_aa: CASSEIRAASYEQYF

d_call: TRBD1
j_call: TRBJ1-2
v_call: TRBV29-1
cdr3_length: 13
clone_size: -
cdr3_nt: TGCAGCGCCCGGACAGGGATTAACTATGGCTACACCTTC
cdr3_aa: CSARTGINYGYTF

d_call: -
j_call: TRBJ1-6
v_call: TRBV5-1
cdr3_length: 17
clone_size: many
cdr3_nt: TGCGCCAGCAGCCGACAGACCCCGAGCTCCTATAATTCACCCCTCCACTTT
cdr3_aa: CASSRQTPSSYNSPLHF

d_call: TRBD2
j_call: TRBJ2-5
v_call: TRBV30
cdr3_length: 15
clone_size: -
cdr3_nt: TGTGCCTGGAGTGTAGGCGGGGGGTCCCAAGAGACCCAGTACTTC
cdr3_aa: CAWSVGGGSQETQYF

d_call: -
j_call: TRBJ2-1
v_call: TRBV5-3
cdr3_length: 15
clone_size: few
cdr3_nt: TGTGCCAGCAGCCTAGTAGGTTCGGCAATTAGTGAGCAGTTCTTC
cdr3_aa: CASSLVGSAISEQFF

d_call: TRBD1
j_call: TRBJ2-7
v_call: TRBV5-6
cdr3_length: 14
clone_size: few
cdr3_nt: TGTGCCAGCAGCTGGGGACAGGGGGGCTACGAGCAGTACTTC
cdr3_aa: CASSWGQGGYEQYF

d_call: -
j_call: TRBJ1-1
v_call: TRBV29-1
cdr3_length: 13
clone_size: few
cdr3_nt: TGCAGCGTTGAAGATCTTGTAGGGTTGGGAGCTTTCTTT
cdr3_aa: CSVEDLVGLGAFF